A single sample gave rise to the 13 T cell receptor beta chains below, sequenced in a study of cytomegalovirus exposure and HLA in healthy donors. It was with 60 Vbeta and 13 Jbeta primers that the PCR ran. Repertoires were generated with immunoSEQ multiplex PCR, while TCRdb's copy carries only in-frame clones and drops some. The sample has roughly 100,000 clones; 60% to 80% are singletons. The source material was PBMCs. The receptors were gathered from a woman aged 40 to 50 in good health and CMV-seropositive.

The chain recombines TRBV28 with TRBJ1-3; possibly TRBD1 for D (5 bases). CDR1 is MDHEN, CDR2 SYDVKM, per germline. The CDR3 runs to 16 residues. Trimming removed 3 bases from V and 0 bases from J, with 12 bases in between. CDR3 bases: TGTGCCAGCAGTTTTTTGACAAGGGGCTCTGGAAACACCATATATTTT. Protein sequence: CASSFLTRGSGNTIYF.

V and J are TRBV6-1 and TRBJ1-2, with TRBD1 matching 7 bases. Germline CDR1 MNHNS, CDR2 SASEGT. The CDR3 has 13 amino acids. The ends lost 5 bases at V and 2 bases at J; junction bases unmatched: 2. In DNA form, the CDR3 reads TGTGCCAGCAGTAGGGACAGCAACTATGGCTACACCTTC. This gives the protein CASSRDSNYGYTF.

The chain employs TRBV19 and TRBJ2-7; TRBD1 aligns across 7 bases. Germline CDR1 and CDR2: LNHDA and SQIVND (reference sequence). The CDR3 is 14 residues long. The V gene end was trimmed by 5 bases and the J gene end by 4 bases; junction bases not matched to a gene: 8. The CDR3 DNA is TGTGCCAGTAGTTCTCGGGACAGAATTTACGAGCAGTACTTC. Amino acids: CASSSRDRIYEQYF.

The V call is TRBV10-2, the J call TRBJ2-7; D remains unclear. Germline V gene lookup returns CDR1 WSHSY and CDR2 SAAADI. Trimming removed 5 bases from V and 4 bases from J, with 9 bases in between. The CDR3 length is 12 residues. The CDR3 nucleotides are TGCGCCAGCAGTCTCGACGGGTACGAGCAGTACTTC. Protein sequence: CASSLDGYEQYF.

This chain uses TRBV2 with TRBJ1-5, with no clear D. Germline CDR1 and CDR2: SNHLY and FYNNEI. Deletions cut 6 bases from V and 0 bases from J, with 6 bases between. The CDR3 is 13 residues long. The CDR3 region is CASSPNSNQPQHF. DNA for the CDR3: TGTGCCAGCAGCCCAAATAGCAATCAGCCCCAGCATTTT.

This clone was recorded once. V is TRBV7-7 and J is TRBJ2-2; TRBD2 is a possible D gene (5 bases). V was clipped by 3 bases and J by 8 bases, with 10 bases between them. The germline CDR1 and CDR2 sequences are SSHAT and FNYEAQ (reference sequence). This CDR3 is built from 13 residues. The CDR3 nucleotides are TGTGCCAGCAGCTTCGGGGTTTCGGGGGAGCTGTTTTTT. Protein sequence: CASSFGVSGELFF.

To note about this clone: Other DNA sequences of this sample code for an identical CDR3. The J gene is TRBJ2-4, the V gene TRBV5-4; D ambiguous. This CDR3 has 15 residues. The germline V gene has CDR1 SGHNT and CDR2 YYREEE (reference sequence). Trimming removed 0 bases from V and 1 base from J, with 8 bases in between. CDR3 protein: CASSLGGVAKNIQYF. CDR3 nucleotides: TGTGCCAGCAGCTTGGGAGGAGTTGCCAAAAACATTCAGTACTTC.

The chain couples TRBV4-1 to TRBJ1-2; maybe TRBD1 (6 bases). The V end was cut by 2 bases, the J end by 8 bases, with 24 bases between. From germline, CDR1 is MGHRA and CDR2 YSYEKL. The CDR3 is made up of 17 amino acids. The CDR3: CASSQPVRTELHKGYTF. In DNA form, the CDR3 reads TGCGCCAGCAGCCAACCAGTTCGGACAGAGTTACATAAGGGCTACACCTTC.

The chain couples TRBV2 to TRBJ2-1; 9 bases are a match to TRBD2. The CDR3 totals 17 residues. Germline V gene data show CDR1 as SNHLY and CDR2 as FYNNEI. After removal of 2 bases from V and 7 bases from J, the junction contained 12 bases not matched to a gene. CDR3 bases: TGTGCCAGCAGTGAACCCGGACTAGCGTGGGGAGTAAATGAGCAGTTCTTC. Translation: CASSEPGLAWGVNEQFF.

This clone occurred a few times. The CDR3 protein is CASSHRTSNEQFF. CDR3 coding DNA: TGCGCCAGCAGCCATCGGACTAGCAATGAGCAGTTCTTC. The chain links TRBV4-3 to TRBJ2-1, with TRBD2 matching 7 bases. The junction had 2 bases not matched to a gene; V was cut back by 3 bases and J by 6 bases. CDR1 and CDR2 (germline): LGHNA, YSLEER. This CDR3 region has 13 residues.

V is TRBV5-4 and J is TRBJ2-7; 8 positions agree with TRBD2. Per the germline V gene, CDR1 is SGHNT and CDR2 is YYREEE (reference sequence). The V and J ends lost 0 bases and 4 bases, in that order; junction bases with no gene match: 3. The CDR3 covers 14 residues. The CDR3 nucleotides are TGTGCCAGCAGCTTGGCCCGGGGGGGGTACGAGCAGTACTTC. Residues: CASSLARGGYEQYF.

This clone was counted only a few times. The same CDR3 arises from other DNA sequences in this sample as well. The chain's CDR3 is CASSLVAGGSYEQYF. The CDR3 DNA follows: TGCGCCAGCAGCTTGGTAGCGGGGGGGTCCTACGAGCAGTACTTC. V usage is TRBV5-1 and J usage is TRBJ2-7; 11 nucleotides align to TRBD2. Germline V gene data show CDR1 as SGHRS and CDR2 as YFSETQ. The J segment lost 1 base and the V segment lost 0 bases, leaving 0 bases of the junction unmatched. The CDR3 contains 15 residues.

This clone showed up just a few times. The chain is built from TRBV5-1 and TRBJ2-5, with 10 bases lining up with TRBD1. The germline gives CDR1 SGHRS, CDR2 YFSETQ. This CDR3 has 13 residues. V was clipped by 4 bases and J by 5 bases; unmatched bases: 2. The CDR3 spells CASSMGQGETQYF. CDR3 sequence (DNA): TGCGCCAGCAGCATGGGACAGGGGGAGACCCAGTACTTC.